These 5 T cell receptor beta chains were all obtained from the same sample, sequenced in a study of T cells expressing NK-cell markers. TCRdb reprocessed the 5' RACE reads and keeps a single row for each CDR3 protein, giving no DNA. The repertoire table contains about 170,000 distinct CDR3 sequences. Source material: blood T cells: a sorted CD56 or NKG2C T cell subset, CD4+ or CD8+ T cells, or bulk PBMC T cells (not recorded which). Every receptor here comes from a man aged 18-69 years in good health.

This rearrangement joins TRBV12-3 or TRBV12-4 to TRBJ1-1; the TRBD1 assignment by TCRdb is unverifiable without DNA. The CDR3 runs 16 residues. CDR3 protein: CASSFTGGLGNTEAFF.

The chain recombines TRBV2 with TRBJ1-1; no DNA is available, so the TRBD1 call from TCRdb remains unchecked. The CDR3 length is 16 residues. Germline loops: CDR1 SNHLY, CDR2 FYNNEI. CDR3 sequence reads: CASSDPDSTMNTEAFF.

V usage is TRBV6-1 and J usage is TRBJ2-5; TCRdb's D gene call, TRBD1, goes unchecked for lack of DNA. CDR1 and CDR2 (germline): MNHNS, SASEGT. The CDR3 contains 15 residues. The CDR3 spells CASRPGESSSETQYF.

CDR3 loop: CASSLPVAGGDYNEQFF. V usage is TRBV9 and J usage is TRBJ2-1; TCRdb returns TRBD2, unconfirmable since there is no DNA. This CDR3 has 17 residues. CDR1 SGDLS and CDR2 YYNGEE come from the germline V gene.

This sequence joins TRBV5-6 and TRBJ2-3; without DNA, the TCRdb call of TRBD2 cannot be checked. The CDR3 loop spans 16 amino acids. The germline V gene encodes CDR1 SGHDT and CDR2 YYEEEE. This CDR3 reads CASSLVVAGGQDTQYF.